Given below is one T cell receptor beta chain in context. No antigen is known for it. Sorted-subset replicate PCRs used about 200 ng of genomic DNA. This amount corresponded to 30,000 to 35,000 T cell genomes. Sequencing used immunoSEQ multiplex PCR; TCRdb keeps in-frame clones, though not all of them. The repertoire holds roughly 2.4 million clones, with more than 90% as singletons. The data were taken from a study of shared clonotypes between healthy human individuals. Study summary: The study used three CD4 naive, three CD4 memory, two CD8 naive and one CD8 memory plate per donor.

Findings of the study overall: The four-donor shared clonotypes exceeded non-shared clonotypes in generation probability, with non-shared ones scoring lower.

The CDR3 covers 17 residues. Germline CDR1 and CDR2: MNHEY and SMNVEV (reference sequence). The J segment lost 7 bases and the V segment lost 5 bases, leaving 16 bases of the junction unmatched. The chain joins TRBV27 to TRBJ2-3, with 9 bases that match TRBD1. The clonotype was recovered from a man younger than 35 in good health. The sample consisted of naive CD4+ T cells sorted from blood. The subset: CD45RA+ positively selected. In nucleotides, the CDR3 is TGTGCCAGCAGTCTAAGGGGTCAGGGACAGGGTCTTTATACGCAGTATTTT. This gives the protein CASSLRGQGQGLYTQYF.